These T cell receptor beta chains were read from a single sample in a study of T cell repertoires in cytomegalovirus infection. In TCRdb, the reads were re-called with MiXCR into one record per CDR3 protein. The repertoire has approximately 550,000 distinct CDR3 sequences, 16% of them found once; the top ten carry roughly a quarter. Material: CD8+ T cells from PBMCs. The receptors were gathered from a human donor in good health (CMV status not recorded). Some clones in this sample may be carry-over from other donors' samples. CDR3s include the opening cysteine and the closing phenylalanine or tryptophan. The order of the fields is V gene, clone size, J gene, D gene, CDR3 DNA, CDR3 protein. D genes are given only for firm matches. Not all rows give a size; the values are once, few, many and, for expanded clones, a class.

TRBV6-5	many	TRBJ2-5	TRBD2	TGTGCCAGCACGGGGGGAGACCCGGGGTCCCAGTACTTC	CASTGGDPGSQYF
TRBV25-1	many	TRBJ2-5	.	TGTGCCAGCAGCCCCCCGGGACTCGGAGAGACCCAGTACTTC	CASSPPGLGETQYF
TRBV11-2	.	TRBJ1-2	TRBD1	TGTGCCAGCAGCTCCGACGGACAGGGAAACTATGGCTACACCTTC	CASSSDGQGNYGYTF
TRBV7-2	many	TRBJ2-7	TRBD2	TGTGCCAGCAGCTTAAGACGAGGGGGGCCTAGCGGGGGCGGTGAGCAGTACTTC	CASSLRRGGPSGGGEQYF
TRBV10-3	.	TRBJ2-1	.	TGTGCCATTCAAATCAACAATGAGCAGTTCTTC	CAIQINNEQFF
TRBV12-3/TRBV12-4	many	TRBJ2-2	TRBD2	TGTGCCAGCAGTCTACTAGCGGGGGAGATTGGGAACACCGGGGAGCTGTTTTTT	CASSLLAGEIGNTGELFF
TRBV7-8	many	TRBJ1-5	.	TGTGCCAGCAGCTTCTATGGGGGGAGAGGGGATCAGCCCCAGCATTTT	CASSFYGGRGDQPQHF
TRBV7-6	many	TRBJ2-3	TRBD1	TGTGCCAGCAGCCGAGGGGACAGGACCACAGATACGCAGTATTTT	CASSRGDRTTDTQYF
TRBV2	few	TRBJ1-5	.	TGTGCCAGCAGTCTAAGAGTGGGGCGGGATCAGCCCCAGCATTTT	CASSLRVGRDQPQHF
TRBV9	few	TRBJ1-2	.	TGTGCCAGCAGCTCTACTCCCTATGGCTACACCTTC	CASSSTPYGYTF
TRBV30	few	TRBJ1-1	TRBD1	TGTGCCTGGATGTTCGGCGCGGCAGGGGGTAGGATCACTGAAGCTTTCTTT	CAWMFGAAGGRITEAFF
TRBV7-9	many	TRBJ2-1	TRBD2	TGTGCCAGCAGCTCGAAAACGGCTAGCGGGAGGGTTGAGCAGTTCTTC	CASSSKTASGRVEQFF
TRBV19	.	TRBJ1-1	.	TGTGCCAGTAGTATAGATCTATCCAGGGGAGACACTGAAGCTTTCTTT	CASSIDLSRGDTEAFF
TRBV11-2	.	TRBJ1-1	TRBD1	TGTGCCAGCACCTTGGGACAGATGAACACTGATGCTTTCTTT	CASTLGQMNTDAFF
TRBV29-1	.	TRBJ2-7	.	TGCAGCGTTGAGGAGGTCTACGAGCAGTACTTC	CSVEEVYEQYF
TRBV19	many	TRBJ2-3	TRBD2	TGTGCCAGTAGTGGGTTTAGCGGGGGGGGCACAGATACGCAGTATTTT	CASSGFSGGGTDTQYF
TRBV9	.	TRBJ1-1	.	TGTGCCAGCAGCGTAGGAGACGCAATGAACACTGAAGCTTTCTTT	CASSVGDAMNTEAFF
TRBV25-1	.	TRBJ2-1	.	TGTGCCAGCTCTACAGGCGGCTTGAATGAGCAGTTCTTC	CASSTGGLNEQFF
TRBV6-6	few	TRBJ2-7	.	TGTGCCAGCAGTTCTACCTTCCCAGCCACCTACGAGCAGTACTTC	CASSSTFPATYEQYF
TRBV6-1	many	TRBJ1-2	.	TGTGCCAGCAGTGAAGCGCTATATGAGGCACTTCTACGTAATGGCTACACCTTC	CASSEALYEALLRNGYTF
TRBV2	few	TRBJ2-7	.	TGTGCCAGCAGTCCGACAGAATCGATTGCCTACGAGCAGTACTTC	CASSPTESIAYEQYF
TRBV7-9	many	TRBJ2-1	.	TGTGCCAGCAGCCCCTCGACAGGCGCATCCTACAATGAGCAGTTCTTC	CASSPSTGASYNEQFF
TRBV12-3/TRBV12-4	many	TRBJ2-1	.	TGTGCCAGCAGTTTTGGCATAACCTTATACAATGAGCAGTTCTTC	CASSFGITLYNEQFF
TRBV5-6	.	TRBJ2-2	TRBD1	TGTGCCAGCAGCTTGGCAGGGGGCGCGACCGGGGAGCTGTTTTTT	CASSLAGGATGELFF
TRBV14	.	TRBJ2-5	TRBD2	TGTGCCAGCAGCCCCCTACCGGGGGGGGGGGAGACCCAGTACTTC	CASSPLPGGGETQYF
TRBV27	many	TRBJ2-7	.	TGTGCCAGCAGTTTATCGACTGGGTACGAGCAGTACTTC	CASSLSTGYEQYF
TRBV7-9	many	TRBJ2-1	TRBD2	TGTGCCAGCAGCTTCCAGACTAGCGGGAAGTACAATGAGCAGTTCTTC	CASSFQTSGKYNEQFF
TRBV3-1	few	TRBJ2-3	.	TGTGCCAGCGACGGTGGGGCTGAGACAGATACGCAGTATTTT	CASDGGAETDTQYF
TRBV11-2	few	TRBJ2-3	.	TGTGCCAGCAGCTCGGAAGGGTTTTGGACAGATACGCAGTATTTT	CASSSEGFWTDTQYF
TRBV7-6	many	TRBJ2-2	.	TGTGCCAGCAGCGCGGGACAGAACACCGGGGAGCTGTTTTTT	CASSAGQNTGELFF
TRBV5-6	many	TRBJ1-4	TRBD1	TGTGCCAGCACCTGGACAGGGGACTTGAATGAAAAACTGTTTTTT	CASTWTGDLNEKLFF
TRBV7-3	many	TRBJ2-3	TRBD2	TGTGCCAGCAGCTTAAGAGGGACTAGCGGGGGGTTAACAGATACGCAGTATTTT	CASSLRGTSGGLTDTQYF
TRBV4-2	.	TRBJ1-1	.	TGTGCCAGCACCCCTGGGGAGGGTAGCACTGAAGCTTTCTTT	CASTPGEGSTEAFF
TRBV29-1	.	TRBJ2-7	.	TGCAGCGTTGGCTTTTCGGGCTACGAGCAGTACTTC	CSVGFSGYEQYF
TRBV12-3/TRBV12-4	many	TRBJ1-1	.	TGTGCCAGCAGTTTTGTTGACGCTTTCTTT	CASSFVDAFF
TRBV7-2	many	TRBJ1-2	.	TGTGCCAGCAGCTTAGTTTACAAATTGGACTATGGCTACACCTTC	CASSLVYKLDYGYTF
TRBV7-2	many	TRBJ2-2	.	TGTGCCAGCAGCTTAGGGGCTTTGAACACCGGGGAGCTGTTTTTT	CASSLGALNTGELFF
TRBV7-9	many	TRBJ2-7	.	TGTGCCAGCAGCCAGAGTCGGGGCGGGTACGAGCAGTACTTC	CASSQSRGGYEQYF
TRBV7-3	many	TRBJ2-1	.	TGTGCCAGCAGCTTAATATCAGGTAATGAGCAGTTCTTC	CASSLISGNEQFF
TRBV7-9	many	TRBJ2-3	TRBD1	TGTGCCAGCAGCACTATACGCGGGGGGACCGGGACAGGGGTGTCGGATACGCAGTATTTT	CASSTIRGGTGTGVSDTQYF